This entry describes one T cell receptor beta chain. This specimen belongs to a study of T cell responses to AZD1222 COVID-19 vaccine. Sequenced by immunoSEQ multiplex PCR; TCRdb stores in-frame clones only, minus some. The data contain roughly 120,000 clones, about 91% of them singletons. Germline CDR1 is SGHRS and CDR2 is YFSETQ. The V and J ends lost 6 bases and 0 bases respectively, with 12 bases between them. The CDR3 length is 15 residues. V is TRBV5-1 and J is TRBJ2-2; the D call may be TRBD1 or TRBD2 (6 bases each). This receptor was identified in an adult in good health. Sequencing used peripheral blood, obtained on day 0 of AZD1222 vaccination. CDR3 sequence: CASNLGGSNTGELFF. The CDR3 DNA follows: TGCGCCAGCAACCTAGGGGGGTCGAACACCGGGGAGCTGTTTTTT.